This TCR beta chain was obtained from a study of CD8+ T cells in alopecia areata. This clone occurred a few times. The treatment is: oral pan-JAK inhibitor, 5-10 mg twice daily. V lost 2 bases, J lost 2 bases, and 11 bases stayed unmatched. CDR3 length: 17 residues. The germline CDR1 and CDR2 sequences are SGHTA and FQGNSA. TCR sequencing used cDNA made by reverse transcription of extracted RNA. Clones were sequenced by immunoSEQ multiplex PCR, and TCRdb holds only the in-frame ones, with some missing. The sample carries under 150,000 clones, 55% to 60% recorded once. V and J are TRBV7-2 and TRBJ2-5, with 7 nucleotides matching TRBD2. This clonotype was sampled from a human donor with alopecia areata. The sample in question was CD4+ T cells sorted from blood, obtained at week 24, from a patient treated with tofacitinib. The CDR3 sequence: CASSLNTPTGGQETQYF. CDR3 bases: TGTGCCAGCAGCTTAAATACTCCGACGGGGGGACAAGAGACCCAGTACTTC. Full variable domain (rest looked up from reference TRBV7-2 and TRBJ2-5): GAGVSQSPSNKVTEKGKDVELRCDPISGHTALYWYRQSLGQGLEFLIYFQGNSAPDKSGLPSDRFSAERTGGSVSTLTIQRTQQEDSAVYLCASSLNTPTGGQETQYFGPGTRLLVL.